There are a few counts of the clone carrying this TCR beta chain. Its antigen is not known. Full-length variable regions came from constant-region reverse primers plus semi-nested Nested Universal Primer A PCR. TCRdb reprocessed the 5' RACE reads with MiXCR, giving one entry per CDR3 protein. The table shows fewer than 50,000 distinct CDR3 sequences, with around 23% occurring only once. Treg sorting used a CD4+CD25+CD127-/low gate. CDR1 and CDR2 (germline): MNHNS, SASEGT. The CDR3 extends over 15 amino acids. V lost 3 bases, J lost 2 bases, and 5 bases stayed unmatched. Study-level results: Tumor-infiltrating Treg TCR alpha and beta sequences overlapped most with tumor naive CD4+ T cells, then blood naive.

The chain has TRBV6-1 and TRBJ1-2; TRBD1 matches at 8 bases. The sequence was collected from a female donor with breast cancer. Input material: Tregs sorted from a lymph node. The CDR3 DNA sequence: TGTGCCAGCAGTGAGGACAGGGAGCGAAACTATGGCTACACCTTC. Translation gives CASSEDRERNYGYTF.